This TCR beta chain is from a study of CD8+ T cells in alopecia areata. At the level of the study: The drug, tofacitinib, lasted 6 to 18 months, followed by 6 months off drug. Broader study findings: Against the mouse data, patients shared TCRs less clearly, possibly for HLA reasons.

About this clone: Its antigen is currently unknown.

RNA, once extracted, was reverse transcribed into cDNA for use as the sequencing template. Assay used: immunoSEQ multiplex PCR; TCRdb lists only in-frame clones, some missing. The sample has under 350,000 clones, roughly 50% seen once. Sample treatment: oral pan-JAK inhibitor, 5-10 mg twice daily. Germline CDR1 SGHVS, CDR2 FNYEAQ. The CDR3 consists of 17 residues. Trimming stripped 4 bases from V and 1 base from J, with 19 bases between. The sequenced sample was CD4+ T cells sorted from blood, obtained at week 24, from a patient treated with tofacitinib. The gene calls are TRBV7-6 and TRBJ2-5; D is ambiguous. This receptor was identified in a human donor with alopecia areata. The CDR3 is CASSSCLSHPCQETQYF. Written as DNA, the CDR3 is TGTGCCAGCAGCTCCTGCCTCAGTCACCCCTGCCAAGAGACCCAGTACTTC.